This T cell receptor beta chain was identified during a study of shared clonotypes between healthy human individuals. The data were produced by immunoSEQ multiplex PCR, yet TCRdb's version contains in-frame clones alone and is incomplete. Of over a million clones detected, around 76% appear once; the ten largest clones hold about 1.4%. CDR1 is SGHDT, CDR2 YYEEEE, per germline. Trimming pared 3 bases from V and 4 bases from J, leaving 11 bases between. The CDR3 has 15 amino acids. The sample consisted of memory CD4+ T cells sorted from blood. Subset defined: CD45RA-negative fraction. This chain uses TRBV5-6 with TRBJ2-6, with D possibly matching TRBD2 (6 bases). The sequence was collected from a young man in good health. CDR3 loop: CASSSGGPGANVLTF. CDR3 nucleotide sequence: TGTGCCAGCAGCTCCGGGGGACCCGGGGCCAACGTCCTGACTTTC.